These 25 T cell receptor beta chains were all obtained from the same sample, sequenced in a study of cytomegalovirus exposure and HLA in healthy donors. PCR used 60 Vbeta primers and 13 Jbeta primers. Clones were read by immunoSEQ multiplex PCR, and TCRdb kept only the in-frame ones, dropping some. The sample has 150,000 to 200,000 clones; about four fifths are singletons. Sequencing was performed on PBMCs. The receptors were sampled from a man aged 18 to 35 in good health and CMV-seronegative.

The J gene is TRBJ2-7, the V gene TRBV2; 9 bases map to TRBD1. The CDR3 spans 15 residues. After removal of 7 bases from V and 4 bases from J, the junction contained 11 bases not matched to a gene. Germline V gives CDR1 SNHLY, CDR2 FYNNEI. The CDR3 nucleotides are TGTGCCAGCATTTCTAGGGACAGGGTGGGTTACGAGCAGTACTTC. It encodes CASISRDRVGYEQYF.

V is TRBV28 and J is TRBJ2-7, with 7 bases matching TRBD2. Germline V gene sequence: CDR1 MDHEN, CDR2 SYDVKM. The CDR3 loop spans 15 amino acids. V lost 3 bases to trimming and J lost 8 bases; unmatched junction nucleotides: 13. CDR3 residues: CASSFTAGLFNQQYF. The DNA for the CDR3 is TGTGCCAGCAGTTTTACAGCGGGGCTTTTTAATCAGCAGTACTTC.

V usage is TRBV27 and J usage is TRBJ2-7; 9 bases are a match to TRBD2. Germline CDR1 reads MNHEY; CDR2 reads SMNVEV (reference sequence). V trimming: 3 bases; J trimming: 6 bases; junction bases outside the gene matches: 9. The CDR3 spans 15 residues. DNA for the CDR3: TGTGCCAGCAGTTTCGTCGCGGGAGGGGGCGGCGAGCAGTACTTC. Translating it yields CASSFVAGGGGEQYF.

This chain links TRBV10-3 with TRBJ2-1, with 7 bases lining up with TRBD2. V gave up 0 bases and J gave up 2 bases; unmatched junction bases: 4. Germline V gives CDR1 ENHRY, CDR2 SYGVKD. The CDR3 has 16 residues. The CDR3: CAISESIAGAYNEQFF. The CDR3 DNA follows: TGTGCCATCAGTGAGTCGATTGCGGGGGCCTACAATGAGCAGTTCTTC.

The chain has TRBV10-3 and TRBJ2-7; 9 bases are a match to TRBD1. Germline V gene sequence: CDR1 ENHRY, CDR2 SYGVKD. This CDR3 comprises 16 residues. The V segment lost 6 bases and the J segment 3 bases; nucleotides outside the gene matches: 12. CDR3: CAISRALDRGHYEQYF. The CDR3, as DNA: TGTGCCATCAGCCGAGCCTTGGACAGGGGACACTACGAGCAGTACTTC.

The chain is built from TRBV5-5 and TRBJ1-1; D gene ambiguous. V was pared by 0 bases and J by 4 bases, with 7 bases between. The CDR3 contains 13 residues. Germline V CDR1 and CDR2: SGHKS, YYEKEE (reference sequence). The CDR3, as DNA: TGTGCCAGCAGCTTGGGGCTAGGCACTGAAGCTTTCTTT. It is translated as CASSLGLGTEAFF.

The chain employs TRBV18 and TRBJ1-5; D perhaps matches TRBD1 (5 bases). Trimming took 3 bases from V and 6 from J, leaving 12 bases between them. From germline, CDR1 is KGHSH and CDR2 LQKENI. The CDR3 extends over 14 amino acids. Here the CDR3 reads CASSPYQGSQPQHF. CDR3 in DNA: TGTGCCAGCTCACCTTACCAGGGAAGTCAGCCCCAGCATTTT.

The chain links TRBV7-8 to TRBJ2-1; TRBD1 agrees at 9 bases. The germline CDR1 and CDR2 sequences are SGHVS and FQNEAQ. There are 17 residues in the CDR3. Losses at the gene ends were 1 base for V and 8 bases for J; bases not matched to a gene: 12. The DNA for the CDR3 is TGTGCCAGCAGCTTAGTGTGGGGGGACAGGGCGGGGGATGAGCAGTTCTTC. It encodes CASSLVWGDRAGDEQFF. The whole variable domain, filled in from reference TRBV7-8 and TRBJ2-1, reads GAGVSQSPRYKVAKRGQDVALRCDPISGHVSLFWYQQALGQGPEFLTYFQNEAQLDKSGLPSDRFFAERPEGSVSTLKIQRTQQEDSAVYLCASSLVWGDRAGDEQFFGPGTRLTVL.

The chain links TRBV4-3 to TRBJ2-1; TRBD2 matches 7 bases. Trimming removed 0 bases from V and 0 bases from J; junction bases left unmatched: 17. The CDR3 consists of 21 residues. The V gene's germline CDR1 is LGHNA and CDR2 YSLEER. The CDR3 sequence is CASSQDAIAGSFKSSYNEQFF. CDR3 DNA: TGCGCCAGCAGCCAAGATGCAATAGCGGGCAGTTTCAAGAGCTCCTACAATGAGCAGTTCTTC.

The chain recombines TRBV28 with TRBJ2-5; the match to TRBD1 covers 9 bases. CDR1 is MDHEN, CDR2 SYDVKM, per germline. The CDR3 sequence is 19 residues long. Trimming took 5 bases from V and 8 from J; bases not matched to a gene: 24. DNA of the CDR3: TGTGCCAGCAGTCCGACAGGGGGGAGACCGGGACTACGCCTTGGTACCCAGTACTTC. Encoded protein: CASSPTGGRPGLRLGTQYF. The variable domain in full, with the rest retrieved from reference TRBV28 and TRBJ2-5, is DVKVTQSSRYLVKRTGEKVFLECVQDMDHENMFWYRQDPGLGLRLIYFSYDVKMKEKGDIPEGYSVSREKKERFSLILESASTNQTSMYLCASSPTGGRPGLRLGTQYFGPGTRLLVL.

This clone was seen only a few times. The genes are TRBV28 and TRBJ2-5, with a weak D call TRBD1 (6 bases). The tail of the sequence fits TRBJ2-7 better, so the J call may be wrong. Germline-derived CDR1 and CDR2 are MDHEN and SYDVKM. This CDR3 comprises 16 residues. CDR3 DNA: TGTGCCAGCAGTTTGGGCTTTGGACAGCGCTCCTACGAGCAGTACTTC. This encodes CASSLGFGQRSYEQYF.

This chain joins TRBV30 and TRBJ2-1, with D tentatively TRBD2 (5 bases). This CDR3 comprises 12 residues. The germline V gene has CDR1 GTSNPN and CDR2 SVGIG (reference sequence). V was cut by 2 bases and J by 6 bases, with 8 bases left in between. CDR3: CAWSSTSNEQFF. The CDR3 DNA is TGTGCCTGGAGTTCCACTAGCAATGAGCAGTTCTTC. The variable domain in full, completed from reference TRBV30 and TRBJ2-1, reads SQTIHQWPATLVQPVGSPLSLECTVEGTSNPNLYWYRQAAGRGLQLLFYSVGIGQISSEVPQNLSASRPQDRQFILSSKKLLLSDSGFYLCAWSSTSNEQFFGPGTRLTVL.

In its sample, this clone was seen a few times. The CDR3 region is CASSPRAQGGQPQHF. The CDR3 nucleotides are TGTGCCAGCAGTCCCCGGGCCCAGGGGGGTCAGCCCCAGCATTTT. This rearrangement joins TRBV6-5 to TRBJ1-5, with 7 bases matching TRBD1. The CDR3 sequence is 15 residues long. Looked up from germline, CDR1 is MNHEY and CDR2 is SVGAGI. The J segment lost 6 bases and the V segment lost 5 bases, leaving 10 bases of the junction unmatched.

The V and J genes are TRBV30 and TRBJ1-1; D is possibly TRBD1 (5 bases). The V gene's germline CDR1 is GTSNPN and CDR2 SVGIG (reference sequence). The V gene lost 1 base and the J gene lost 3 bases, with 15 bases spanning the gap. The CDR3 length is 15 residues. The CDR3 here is CAWSELVSGDTEAFF. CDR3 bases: TGTGCCTGGAGTGAATTGGTTTCGGGGGACACTGAAGCTTTCTTT.

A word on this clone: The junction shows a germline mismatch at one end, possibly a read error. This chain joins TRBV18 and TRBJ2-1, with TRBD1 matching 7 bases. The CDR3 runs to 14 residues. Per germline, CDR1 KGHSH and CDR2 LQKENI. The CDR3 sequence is CASSLDRTGEETVF. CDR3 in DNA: TGTGCCAGCTCACTAGATCGTACAGGGGAAGAGACCGTCTTC.

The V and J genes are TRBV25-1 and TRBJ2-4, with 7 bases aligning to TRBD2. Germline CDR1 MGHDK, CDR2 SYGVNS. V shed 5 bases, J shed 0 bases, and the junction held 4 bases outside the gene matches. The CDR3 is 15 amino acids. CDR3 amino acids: CASSSGGLAKNIQYF. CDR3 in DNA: TGTGCCAGCAGTTCGGGAGGATTAGCCAAAAACATTCAGTACTTC.

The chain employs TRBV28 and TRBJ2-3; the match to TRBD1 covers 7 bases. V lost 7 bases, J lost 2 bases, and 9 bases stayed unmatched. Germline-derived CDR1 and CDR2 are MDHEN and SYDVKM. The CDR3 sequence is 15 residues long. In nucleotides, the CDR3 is TGTGCCAGCAAAGGACAGGCCCAGGACACAGATACGCAGTATTTT. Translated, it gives CASKGQAQDTDTQYF.

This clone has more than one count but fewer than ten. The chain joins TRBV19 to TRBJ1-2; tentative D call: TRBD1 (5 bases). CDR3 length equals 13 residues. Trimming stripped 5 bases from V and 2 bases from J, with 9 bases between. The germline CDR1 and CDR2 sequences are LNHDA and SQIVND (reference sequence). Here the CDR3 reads CASSLTVNYGYTF. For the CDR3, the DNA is TGTGCCAGTAGTCTGACAGTGAACTATGGCTACACCTTC.

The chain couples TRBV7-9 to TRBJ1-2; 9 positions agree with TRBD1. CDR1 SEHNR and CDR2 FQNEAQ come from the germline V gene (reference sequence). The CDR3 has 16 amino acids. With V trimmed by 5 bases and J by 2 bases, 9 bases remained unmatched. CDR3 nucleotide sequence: TGTGCCAGCAGCCACACCGGGACAGGGACAAACTATGGCTACACCTTC. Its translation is CASSHTGTGTNYGYTF.

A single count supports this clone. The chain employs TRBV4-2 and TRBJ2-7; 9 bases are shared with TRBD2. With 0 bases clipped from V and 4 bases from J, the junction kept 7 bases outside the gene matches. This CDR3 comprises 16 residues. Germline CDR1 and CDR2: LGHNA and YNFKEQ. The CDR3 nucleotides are TGTGCCAGCAGCCAAGATTCGCGGGAGGGCCATTACGAGCAGTACTTC. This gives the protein CASSQDSREGHYEQYF.

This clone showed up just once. CDR3 DNA sequence: TGCGCCAGCAGCCACCAGGGTTTAGTGGGAGCTTTCTTT. It translates to CASSHQGLVGAFF. V is TRBV4-1 and J is TRBJ1-1, with TRBD1 as a possible D gene (5 bases). This CDR3 has 13 amino acids. Trimming pared 3 bases from V and 10 bases from J, leaving 15 bases between. Per germline, CDR1 MGHRA and CDR2 YSYEKL.

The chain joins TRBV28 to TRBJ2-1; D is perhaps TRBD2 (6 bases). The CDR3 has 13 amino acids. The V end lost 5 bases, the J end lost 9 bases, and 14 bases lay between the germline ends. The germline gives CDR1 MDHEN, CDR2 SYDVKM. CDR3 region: CASSRLDIAEQFF. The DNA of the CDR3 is TGTGCCAGCAGTCGACTAGACATCGCTGAGCAGTTCTTC.

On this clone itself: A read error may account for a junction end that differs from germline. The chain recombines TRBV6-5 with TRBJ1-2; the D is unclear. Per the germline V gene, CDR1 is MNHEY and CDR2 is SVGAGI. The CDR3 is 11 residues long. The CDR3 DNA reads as TGTGCCAGCAGTTACTTCGAGTCCAAATTTTTC. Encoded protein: CASSYFESKFF.

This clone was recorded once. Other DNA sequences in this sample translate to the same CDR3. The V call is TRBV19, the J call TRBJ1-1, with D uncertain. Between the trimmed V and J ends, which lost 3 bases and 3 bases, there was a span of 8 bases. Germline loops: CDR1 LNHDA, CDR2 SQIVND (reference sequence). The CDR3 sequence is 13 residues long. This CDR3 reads CASSIWRHTEAFF. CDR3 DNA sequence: TGTGCCAGTAGTATTTGGAGGCACACTGAAGCTTTCTTT.

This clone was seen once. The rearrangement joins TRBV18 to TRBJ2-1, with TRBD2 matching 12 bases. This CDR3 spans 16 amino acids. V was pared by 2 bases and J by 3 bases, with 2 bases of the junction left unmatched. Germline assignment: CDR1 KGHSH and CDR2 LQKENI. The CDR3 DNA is TGTGCCAGCTCACCAGAACTAGCGGGGGGCTACAATGAGCAGTTCTTC. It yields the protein CASSPELAGGYNEQFF.